These 17 T cell receptor beta chains came from one sample sequenced in a study of breast tumors, draining lymph nodes, adjacent tissues. MiXCR was run by TCRdb on the multiplex PCR reads, yielding one entry per CDR3 protein. The data hold more than 85,000 distinct CDR3 sequences, with roughly 20% observed a single time. Breast cancer patients provided tissue from their axillary draining lymph nodes. The source material was axillary lymph node tissue. The receptors derive from a female donor with breast cancer. Some clones in this sample may be carry-over from other donors' samples.

This clonotype showed up many times. This chain joins TRBV19 and TRBJ2-5; D might be TRBD2 (7 bases). The V gene lost 5 bases and the J gene lost 6 bases, with 13 bases spanning the gap. Germline V CDR1 and CDR2: LNHDA, SQIVND (reference sequence). The CDR3 is made up of 13 amino acids. This CDR3 is CASSSQGGKTQYF. DNA of the CDR3: TGTGCCAGTAGTTCACAGGGAGGGAAGACCCAGTACTTC.

This clonotype was counted at least ten times. The CDR3 sequence: CASSPGQISYNSPLHF. Here the CDR3 DNA reads TGTGCCAGCAGCCCGGGACAGATCTCCTATAATTCACCCCTCCACTTT. The genes are TRBV12-3 or TRBV12-4 and TRBJ1-6, with 7 bases identical to TRBD1. The J segment lost 0 bases and the V segment lost 6 bases, leaving 5 bases of the junction unmatched. The CDR3 totals 16 residues.

This clonotype has at least ten counts. The chain is built from TRBV19 and TRBJ1-3; no reliable D call. V was trimmed by 0 bases and J by 0 bases, leaving 15 bases between them. Germline CDR1 reads LNHDA; CDR2 reads SQIVND (reference sequence). There are 18 residues in the CDR3. CDR3 sequence (DNA): TGTGCCAGTAGTATAGATCGGGCGGCAAAGAGCTCTGGAAACACCATATATTTT. Amino acid sequence: CASSIDRAAKSSGNTIYF.

This clonotype was seen at least ten times. This chain connects TRBV6-1 to TRBJ2-7; no reliable D call. The V gene lost 3 bases and the J gene lost 6 bases, with 9 bases spanning the gap. The CDR3 is made up of 12 amino acids. Per the germline V gene, CDR1 is MNHNS and CDR2 is SASEGT. CDR3 sequence reads: CASSDRIGEQYF. The DNA for the CDR3 is TGTGCCAGCAGTGACAGGATAGGCGAGCAGTACTTC.

This clonotype was observed at least ten times. V is TRBV7-9 and J is TRBJ1-6; TRBD1 matches 8 bases. This CDR3 contains 15 residues. Germline-derived CDR1 and CDR2 are SEHNR and FQNEAQ (reference sequence). V lost 2 bases and J lost 7; bases outside the gene matches: 4. Written as DNA, the CDR3 is TGTGCCAGCAGCTTATCAAGACAGGGGAATTCACCCCTCCACTTT. Translated, it gives CASSLSRQGNSPLHF.

This clonotype was counted at least ten times. This chain links TRBV3-1 with TRBJ2-7; tentative D call: TRBD1 (6 bases). Trimming shortened V by 4 bases and J by 3 bases, and 13 bases separated the two germline ends. Germline V gene data show CDR1 as LGHDT and CDR2 as YNNKEL (reference sequence). This CDR3 region has 14 residues. The CDR3 DNA sequence: TGTGCCAGCAGCCCAGGGGCTTACCTCTACGAGCAGTACTTC. Amino acids: CASSPGAYLYEQYF.

Ten or more counts support this clonotype. The gene calls are TRBV2 and TRBJ1-4; D is unresolved. CDR3 size: 15 residues. V was cut by 3 bases and J by 4 bases, with 12 bases left in between. Germline V CDR1 and CDR2: SNHLY, FYNNEI. As DNA, the CDR3 is TGTGCCAGCAGTGACCGAGGGCGAGGTAATGAAAAACTGTTTTTT. This gives the protein CASSDRGRGNEKLFF.

This rearrangement joins TRBV7-9 to TRBJ1-1, with D unclear. Per the germline V gene, CDR1 is SEHNR and CDR2 is FQNEAQ (reference sequence). V was shortened by 6 bases and J by 0 bases, with 8 bases between the two germline ends. The CDR3 runs 13 residues. The CDR3 nucleotides read TGTGCCAGCAGTTACACAGTGAACACTGAAGCTTTCTTT. Amino acid sequence: CASSYTVNTEAFF.

V is TRBV28 and J is TRBJ2-1; 7 bases map to TRBD2. J lost 11 bases, V lost 3 bases, and 16 bases had no gene match. This CDR3 spans 16 amino acids. The germline V gene encodes CDR1 MDHEN and CDR2 SYDVKM. The CDR3 coding sequence is TGTGCCAGCAGTTTGATGGCGGGAGTACTCGTTAGGAAGCAGTTCTTC. It yields the protein CASSLMAGVLVRKQFF.

As concerns this clonotype: This could be a read error, since a much larger clone is one nucleotide away. The chain recombines TRBV29-1 with TRBJ2-2; D is undetermined. This CDR3 contains 14 residues. Per the germline V gene, CDR1 is SQVTM and CDR2 is ANQGSEA. Deletions cut 6 bases from V and 0 bases from J, with 11 bases between. CDR3 DNA sequence: TGCAGCGTGACCGGGCTCGCGAACACCGGGGAGCTGTTTTTT. This gives the protein CSVTGLANTGELFF.

With respect to this clonotype: This may be a read error: a much more frequent sequence differs by one nucleotide. A read error is likely, as this CDR3 ends without the conserved phenylalanine or tryptophan. The rearrangement links TRBV12-3 or TRBV12-4 to TRBJ1-5; the D is unclear. The length of the CDR3 is 13 residues. Trimming removed 3 bases at V and 4 bases at J, with 7 bases between. The CDR3 region is CASSFGENQPQHS. In DNA, the CDR3 is TGTGCCAGCAGTTTCGGGGAGAATCAGCCCCAGCATTCT.

This clonotype was observed a handful of times. The chain is built from TRBV28 and TRBJ1-4, with 9 positions matching TRBD1. The germline V gene encodes CDR1 MDHEN and CDR2 SYDVKM. With V trimmed by 2 bases and J by 7 bases, 5 bases remained unmatched. The CDR3 is 15 residues long. CDR3 region: CASSLRGQGSEKLFF. Here the CDR3 DNA reads TGTGCCAGCAGTTTAAGGGGACAGGGTAGTGAAAAACTGTTTTTT.

This clonotype was recorded many times. V and J are TRBV7-9 and TRBJ2-7; D is uncertain. CDR3 size: 12 residues. In germline, CDR1 is SEHNR, CDR2 FQNEAQ (reference sequence). The V and J ends lost 5 bases and 6 bases respectively, with 11 bases between them. CDR3 bases: TGTGCCAGCAGCCCCCCGGGCATCGAGCAGTACTTC. It is translated as CASSPPGIEQYF.

This clonotype was detected many times. The chain uses TRBV7-8 and TRBJ2-7, with 7 bases matching TRBD1. The CDR3 sequence is 14 residues long. V trimming: 5 bases; J trimming: 5 bases; junction bases outside the gene matches: 9. Germline CDR1 is SGHVS and CDR2 is FQNEAQ. Here the CDR3 reads CASSKDRAVHEQYF. The CDR3 region has the DNA TGTGCCAGCAGCAAAGACAGGGCAGTCCACGAGCAGTACTTC. Full variable domain (rest looked up from reference TRBV7-8 and TRBJ2-7): GAGVSQSPRYKVAKRGQDVALRCDPISGHVSLFWYQQALGQGPEFLTYFQNEAQLDKSGLPSDRFFAERPEGSVSTLKIQRTQQEDSAVYLCASSKDRAVHEQYFGPGTRLTVT.

This clonotype has at least ten counts. This sequence joins TRBV6-5 and TRBJ1-3; D is unclear. CDR3 length equals 15 residues. Deletions cut 4 bases from V and 0 bases from J, with 10 bases between. Germline V gene lookup returns CDR1 MNHEY and CDR2 SVGAGI. The CDR3 loop reads CASSWRGNSGNTIYF. CDR3 bases: TGTGCCAGCAGTTGGCGAGGGAACTCTGGAAACACCATATATTTT.

In this sample, this clonotype turned up once. This may be a read error, as it is one base from a much larger clone. The chain employs TRBV3-1 and TRBJ2-3; 10 bases map to TRBD2. The CDR3 is made up of 14 amino acids. Germline V gene sequence: CDR1 LGHDT, CDR2 YNNKEL (reference sequence). CDR3 bases: TGTGCCAGCAGACAGCGGGGGGGCCCAGATATGCAGTATTTT. Protein: CASRQRGGPDMQYF.

This clonotype was seen at least ten times. The chain links TRBV6-1 to TRBJ1-5; no clear D gene. This CDR3 spans 13 amino acids. Germline V gene lookup returns CDR1 MNHNS and CDR2 SASEGT. Trimming took 2 bases from V and 6 from J, leaving 8 bases between them. CDR3 in amino acids: CASSETVGQPQHF. As DNA, the CDR3 is TGTGCCAGCAGTGAAACCGTTGGTCAGCCCCAGCATTTT.